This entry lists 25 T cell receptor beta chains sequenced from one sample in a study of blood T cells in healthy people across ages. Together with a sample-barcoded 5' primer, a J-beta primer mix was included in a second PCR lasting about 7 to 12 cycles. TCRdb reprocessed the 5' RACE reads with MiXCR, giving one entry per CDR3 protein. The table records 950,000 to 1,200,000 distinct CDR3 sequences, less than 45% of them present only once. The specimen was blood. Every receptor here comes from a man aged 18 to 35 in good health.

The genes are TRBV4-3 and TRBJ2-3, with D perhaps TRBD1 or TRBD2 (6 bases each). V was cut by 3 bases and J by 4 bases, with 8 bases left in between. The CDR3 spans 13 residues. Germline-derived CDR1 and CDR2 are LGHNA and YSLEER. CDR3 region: CASSHGGPDTQYF. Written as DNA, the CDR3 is TGCGCCAGCAGCCATGGGGGGCCAGATACGCAGTATTTT.

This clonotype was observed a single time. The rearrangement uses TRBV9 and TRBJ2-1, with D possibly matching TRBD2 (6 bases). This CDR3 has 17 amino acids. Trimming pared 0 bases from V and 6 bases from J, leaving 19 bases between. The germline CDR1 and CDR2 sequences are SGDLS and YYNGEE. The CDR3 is CASSVEYHPTEGNEQFF. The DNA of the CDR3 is TGTGCCAGCAGCGTAGAATATCATCCTACGGAGGGCAATGAGCAGTTCTTC.

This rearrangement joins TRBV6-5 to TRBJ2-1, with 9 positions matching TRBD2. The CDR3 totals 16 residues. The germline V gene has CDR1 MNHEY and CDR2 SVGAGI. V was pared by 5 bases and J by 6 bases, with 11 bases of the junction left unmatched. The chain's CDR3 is CASSTPLTSGLNEQFF. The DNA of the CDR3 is TGTGCCAGCAGTACCCCATTGACTAGCGGCCTCAATGAGCAGTTCTTC.

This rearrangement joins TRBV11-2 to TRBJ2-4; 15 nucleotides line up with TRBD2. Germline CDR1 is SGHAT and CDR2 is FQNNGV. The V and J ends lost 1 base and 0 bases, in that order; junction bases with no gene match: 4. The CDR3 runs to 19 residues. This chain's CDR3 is CASSLGGTSGGLAKNIQYF. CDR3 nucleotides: TGTGCCAGCAGCTTAGGAGGGACTAGCGGGGGGCTAGCCAAAAACATTCAGTACTTC.

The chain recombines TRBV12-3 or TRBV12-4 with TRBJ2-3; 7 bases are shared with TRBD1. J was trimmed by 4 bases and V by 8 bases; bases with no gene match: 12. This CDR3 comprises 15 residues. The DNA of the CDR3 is TGTGCCAGCGGTCCCCGGGACAGATTGGCAGATACGCAGTATTTT. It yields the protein CASGPRDRLADTQYF.

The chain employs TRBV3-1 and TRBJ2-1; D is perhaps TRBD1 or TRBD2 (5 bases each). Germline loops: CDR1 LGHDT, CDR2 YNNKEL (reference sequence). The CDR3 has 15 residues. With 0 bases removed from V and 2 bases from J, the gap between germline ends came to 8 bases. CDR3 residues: CASSQDGTTYNEQFF. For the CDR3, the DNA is TGTGCCAGCAGCCAAGACGGGACCACCTACAATGAGCAGTTCTTC.

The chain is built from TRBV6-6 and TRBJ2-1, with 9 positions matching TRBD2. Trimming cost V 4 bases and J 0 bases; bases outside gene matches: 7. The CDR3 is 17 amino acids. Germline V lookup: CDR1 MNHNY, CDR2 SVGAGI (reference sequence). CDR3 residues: CASSSPAGGSSYNEQFF. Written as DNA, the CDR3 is TGTGCCAGCAGTTCCCCTGCGGGGGGGAGCTCCTACAATGAGCAGTTCTTC.

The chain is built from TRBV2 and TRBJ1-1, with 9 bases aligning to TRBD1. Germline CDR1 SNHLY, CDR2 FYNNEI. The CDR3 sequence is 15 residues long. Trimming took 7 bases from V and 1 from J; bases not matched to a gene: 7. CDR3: CASTREGQGNTEAFF. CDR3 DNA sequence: TGTGCCAGCACCCGGGAGGGACAGGGGAACACTGAAGCTTTCTTT.

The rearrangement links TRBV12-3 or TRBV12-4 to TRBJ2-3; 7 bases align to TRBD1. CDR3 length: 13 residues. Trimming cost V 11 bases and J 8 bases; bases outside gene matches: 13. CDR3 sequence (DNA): TGTGCCGCCTTGGTCGGGACAGCGAGTACGCAGTATTTT. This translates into CAALVGTASTQYF.

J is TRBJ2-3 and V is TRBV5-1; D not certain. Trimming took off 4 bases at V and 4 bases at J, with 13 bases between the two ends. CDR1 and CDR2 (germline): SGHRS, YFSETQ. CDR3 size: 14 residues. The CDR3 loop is CASSPLSSADTQYF. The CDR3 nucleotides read TGCGCCAGCAGCCCTCTCAGCAGTGCAGATACGCAGTATTTT.

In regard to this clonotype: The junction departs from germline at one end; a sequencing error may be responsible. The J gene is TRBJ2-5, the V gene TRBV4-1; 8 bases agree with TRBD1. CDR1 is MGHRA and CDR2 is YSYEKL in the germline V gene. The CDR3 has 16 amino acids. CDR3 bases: TGCGCCGGCAGCCCGTTCCGTGACAGGGGACAAGAGACCCAGTACTTC. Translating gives CAGSPFRDRGQETQYF.

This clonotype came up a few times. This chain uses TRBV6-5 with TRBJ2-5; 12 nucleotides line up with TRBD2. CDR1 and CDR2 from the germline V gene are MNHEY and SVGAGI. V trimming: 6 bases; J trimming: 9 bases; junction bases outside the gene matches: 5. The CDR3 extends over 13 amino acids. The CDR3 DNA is TGTGCCAGCAGCCGGACTAGCGGGATAGCCCAGTACTTC. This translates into CASSRTSGIAQYF.

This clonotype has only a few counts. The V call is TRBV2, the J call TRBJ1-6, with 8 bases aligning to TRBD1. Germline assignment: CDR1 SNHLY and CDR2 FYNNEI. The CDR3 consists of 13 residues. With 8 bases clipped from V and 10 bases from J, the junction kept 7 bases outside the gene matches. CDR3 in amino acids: CASAGQGESPLHF. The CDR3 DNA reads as TGTGCCAGCGCAGGACAGGGTGAATCACCCCTCCACTTT.

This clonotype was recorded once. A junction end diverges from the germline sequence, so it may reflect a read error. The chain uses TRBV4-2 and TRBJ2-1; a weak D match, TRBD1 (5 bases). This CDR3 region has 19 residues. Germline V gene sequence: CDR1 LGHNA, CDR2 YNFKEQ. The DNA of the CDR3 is TGTGCCCGCAGCCAAGAAACGCGCCCCGCCAGCAGGGTTTACAATGAGCAGTTCTTC. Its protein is CARSQETRPASRVYNEQFF.

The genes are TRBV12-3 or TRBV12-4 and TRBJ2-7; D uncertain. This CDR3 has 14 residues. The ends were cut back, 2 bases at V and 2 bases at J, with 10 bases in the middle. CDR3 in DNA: TGTGCCAGCAGTTTAAGACTCCTAGCCTACGAGCAGTACTTC. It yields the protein CASSLRLLAYEQYF.

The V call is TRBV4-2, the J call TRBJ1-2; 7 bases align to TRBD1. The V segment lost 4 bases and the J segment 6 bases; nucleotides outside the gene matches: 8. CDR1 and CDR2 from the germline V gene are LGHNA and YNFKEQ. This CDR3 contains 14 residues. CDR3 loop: CASSPPGGLDGYTF. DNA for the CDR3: TGTGCCAGCAGCCCTCCAGGGGGGCTAGATGGCTACACCTTC.

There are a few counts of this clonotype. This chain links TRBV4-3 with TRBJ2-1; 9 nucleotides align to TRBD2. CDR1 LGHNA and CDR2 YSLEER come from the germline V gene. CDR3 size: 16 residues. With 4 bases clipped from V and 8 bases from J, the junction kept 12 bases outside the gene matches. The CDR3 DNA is TGCGCCAGCAGCCGCGTGATCGGCGGGGGGGCTTATGAGCAGTTCTTC. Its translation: CASSRVIGGGAYEQFF.

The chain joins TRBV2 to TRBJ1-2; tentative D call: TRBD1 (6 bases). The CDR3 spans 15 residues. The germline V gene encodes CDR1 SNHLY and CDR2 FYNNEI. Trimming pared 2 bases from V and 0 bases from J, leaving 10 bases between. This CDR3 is CASSEQGPANYGYTF. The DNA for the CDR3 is TGTGCCAGCAGTGAACAGGGGCCAGCTAACTATGGCTACACCTTC.

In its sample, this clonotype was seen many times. The CDR3 region is CSVGEEQFF. In nucleotides, the CDR3 is TGCAGCGTTGGTGAGGAGCAGTTCTTC. V gene TRBV29-1 combines with J gene TRBJ2-1; D gene uncertain. Germline assignment: CDR1 SQVTM and CDR2 ANQGSEA. The CDR3 is 9 residues long. With 4 bases removed from V and 10 bases from J, the gap between germline ends came to 5 bases.

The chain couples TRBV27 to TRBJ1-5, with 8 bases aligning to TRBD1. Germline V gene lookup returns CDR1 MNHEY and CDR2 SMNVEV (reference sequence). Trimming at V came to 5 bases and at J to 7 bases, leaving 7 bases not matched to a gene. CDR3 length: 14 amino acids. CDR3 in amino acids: CASSIDRGRQPQHF. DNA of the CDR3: TGTGCCAGCAGTATCGACAGGGGACGGCAGCCCCAGCATTTT.

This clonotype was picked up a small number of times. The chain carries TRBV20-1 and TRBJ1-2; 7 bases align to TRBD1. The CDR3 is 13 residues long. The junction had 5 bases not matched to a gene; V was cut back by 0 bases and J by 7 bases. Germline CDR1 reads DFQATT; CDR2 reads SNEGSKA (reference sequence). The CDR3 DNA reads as TGCAGTGCTAGAGAGATTTCAGGGGGTGGCTACACCTTC. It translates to CSAREISGGGYTF.

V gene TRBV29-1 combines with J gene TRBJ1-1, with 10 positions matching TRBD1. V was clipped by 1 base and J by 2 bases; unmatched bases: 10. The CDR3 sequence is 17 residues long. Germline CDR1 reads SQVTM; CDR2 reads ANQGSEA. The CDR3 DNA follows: TGCAGCGTTGAAGGACAGGGGGCTATGGGGAGAAACACTGAAGCTTTCTTT. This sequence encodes CSVEGQGAMGRNTEAFF.

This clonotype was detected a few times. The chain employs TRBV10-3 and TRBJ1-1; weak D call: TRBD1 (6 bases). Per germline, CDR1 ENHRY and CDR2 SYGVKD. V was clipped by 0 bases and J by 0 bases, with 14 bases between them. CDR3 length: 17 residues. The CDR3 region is CAISESQGVGMNTEAFF. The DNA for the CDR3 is TGTGCCATCAGTGAGTCACAGGGAGTCGGAATGAACACTGAAGCTTTCTTT.

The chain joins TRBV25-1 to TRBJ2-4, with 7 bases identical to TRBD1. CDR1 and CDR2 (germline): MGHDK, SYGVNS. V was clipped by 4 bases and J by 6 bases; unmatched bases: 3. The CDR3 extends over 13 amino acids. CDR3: CASSGGQLNIQYF. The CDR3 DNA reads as TGTGCCAGCAGTGGGGGACAGTTAAACATTCAGTACTTC. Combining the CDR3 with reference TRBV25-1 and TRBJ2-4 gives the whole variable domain EADIYQTPRYLVIGTGKKITLECSQTMGHDKMYWYQQDPGMELHLIHYSYGVNSTEKGDLSSESTVSRIRTEHFPLTLESARPSHTSQYLCASSGGQLNIQYFGAGTRLSVL.

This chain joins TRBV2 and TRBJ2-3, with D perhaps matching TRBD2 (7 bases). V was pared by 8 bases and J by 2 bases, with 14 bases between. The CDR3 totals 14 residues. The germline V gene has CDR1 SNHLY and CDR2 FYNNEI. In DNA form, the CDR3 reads TGTGCCAGCCTCCGGGGGGCCTTCACAGATACGCAGTATTTT. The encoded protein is CASLRGAFTDTQYF.